This T cell receptor beta chain was sequenced during a study of tumor-infiltrating lymphocytes in primary liver carcinoma. About the study: Men as well as women, aged 30 to 69 years, made up the patients. Tumor lesions were T1-T3 N0M0 and spanned about 4 to 11 cm. Samples returned roughly 3.5 to 7.13 million productive TCRbeta reads, a yield that was similar across tissue types.

A constant-region primer primed TCR beta cDNA synthesis from roughly 520 ng of total RNA. Nested multiplex PCR, run for three rounds with slightly modified ARM-PCR, yielded TCR beta libraries. Both of the initial two PCR rounds ran for 10 cycles and employed TRBV1-TRBV30 forward primers alongside a C-beta reverse primer. One entry per CDR3 protein results from TCRdb running MiXCR on the multiplex PCR reads. Counted here are under 150,000 distinct CDR3 sequences, roughly 70% occurring once; the ten biggest clones make up over 6.5%. Of note for this clonotype: Its antigen remains unidentified. The junction shows a germline mismatch at one end, possibly a read error.

Between 20 and 30 mg of unsorted bulk tissue served as the source from which RNA and DNA were co-extracted. CDR3 length: 15 amino acids. Germline values: CDR1 SGHRS, CDR2 YFSETQ. General study points: Tumors had a top-250-clone fraction that was significantly higher than blood (p = 0.039).

The chain couples TRBV5-1 to TRBJ1-1; TRBD1 aligns across 9 bases. The source is a woman aged 55-69 years with primary liver carcinoma and hepatitis B virus infection. The specimen sequenced was tumor-adjacent normal liver tissue. The CDR3 spells CASSGDRVSYTDAFF. The CDR3, as DNA: TGCGCCAGCAGCGGGGACAGGGTCAGTTACACTGATGCTTTCTTT.